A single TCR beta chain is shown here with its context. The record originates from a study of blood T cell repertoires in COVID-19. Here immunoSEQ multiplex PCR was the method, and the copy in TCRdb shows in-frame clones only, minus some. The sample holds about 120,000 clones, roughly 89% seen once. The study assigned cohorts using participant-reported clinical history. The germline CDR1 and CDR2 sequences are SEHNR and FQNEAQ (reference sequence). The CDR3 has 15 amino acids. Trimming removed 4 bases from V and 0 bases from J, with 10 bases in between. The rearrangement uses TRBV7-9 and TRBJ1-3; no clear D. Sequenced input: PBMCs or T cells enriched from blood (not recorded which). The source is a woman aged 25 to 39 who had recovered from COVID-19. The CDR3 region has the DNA TGTGCCAGCAGCTCTCTGGAGAGCTCTGGAAACACCATATATTTT. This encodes CASSSLESSGNTIYF.